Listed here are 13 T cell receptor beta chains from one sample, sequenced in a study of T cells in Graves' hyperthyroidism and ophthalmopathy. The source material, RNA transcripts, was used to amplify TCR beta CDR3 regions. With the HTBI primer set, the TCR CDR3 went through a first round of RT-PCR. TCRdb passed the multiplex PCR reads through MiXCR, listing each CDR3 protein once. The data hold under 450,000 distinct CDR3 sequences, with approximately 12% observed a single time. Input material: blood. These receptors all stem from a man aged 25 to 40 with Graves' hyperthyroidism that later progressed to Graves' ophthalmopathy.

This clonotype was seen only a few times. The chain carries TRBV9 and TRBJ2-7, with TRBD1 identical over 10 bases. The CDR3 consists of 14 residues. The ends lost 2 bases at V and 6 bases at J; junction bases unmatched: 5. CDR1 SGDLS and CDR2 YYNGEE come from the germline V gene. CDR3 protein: CASSVGQGGLEQYF. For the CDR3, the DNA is TGTGCCAGCAGCGTCGGACAGGGGGGCCTCGAGCAGTACTTC.

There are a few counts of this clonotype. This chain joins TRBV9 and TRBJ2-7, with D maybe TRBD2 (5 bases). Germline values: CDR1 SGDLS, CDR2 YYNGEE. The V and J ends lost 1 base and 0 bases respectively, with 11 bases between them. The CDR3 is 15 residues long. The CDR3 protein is CASSVFGSGSYEQYF. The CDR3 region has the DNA TGTGCCAGCAGCGTATTCGGCAGCGGCTCCTACGAGCAGTACTTC.

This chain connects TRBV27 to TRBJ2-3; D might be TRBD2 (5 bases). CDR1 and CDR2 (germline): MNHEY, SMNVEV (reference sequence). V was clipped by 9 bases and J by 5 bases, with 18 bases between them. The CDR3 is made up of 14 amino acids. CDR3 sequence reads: CASPTGVQEDTQYF. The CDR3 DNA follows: TGTGCCAGTCCTACCGGGGTTCAGGAAGATACGCAGTATTTT.

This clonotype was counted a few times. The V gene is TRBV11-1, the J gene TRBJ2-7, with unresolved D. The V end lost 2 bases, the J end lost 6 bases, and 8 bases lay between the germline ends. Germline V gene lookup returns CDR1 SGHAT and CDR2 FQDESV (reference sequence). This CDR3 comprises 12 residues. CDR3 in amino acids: CASSLRWPEQYF. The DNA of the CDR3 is TGTGCCAGCAGCTTAAGGTGGCCCGAGCAGTACTTC.

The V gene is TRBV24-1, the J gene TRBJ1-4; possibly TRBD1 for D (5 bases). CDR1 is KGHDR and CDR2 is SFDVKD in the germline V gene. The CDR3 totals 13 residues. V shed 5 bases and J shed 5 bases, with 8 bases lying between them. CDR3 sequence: CATSGGTNEKLFF. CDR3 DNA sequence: TGTGCCACCAGTGGGGGGACCAATGAAAAACTGTTTTTT.

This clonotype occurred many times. CDR3 DNA: TGTGCCAGCAGCGACCGGACAGGGGATACCGGGGAGCTGTTTTTT. It yields the protein CASSDRTGDTGELFF. The chain carries TRBV7-8 and TRBJ2-2, with TRBD1 matching 9 bases. Germline V lookup: CDR1 SGHVS, CDR2 FQNEAQ. V shed 5 bases and J 5 bases; nucleotides not matched to a gene: 6. The CDR3 is 15 residues long. The full variable domain, completed using reference TRBV7-8 and TRBJ2-2, is GAGVSQSPRYKVAKRGQDVALRCDPISGHVSLFWYQQALGQGPEFLTYFQNEAQLDKSGLPSDRFFAERPEGSVSTLKIQRTQQEDSAVYLCASSDRTGDTGELFFGEGSRLTVL.

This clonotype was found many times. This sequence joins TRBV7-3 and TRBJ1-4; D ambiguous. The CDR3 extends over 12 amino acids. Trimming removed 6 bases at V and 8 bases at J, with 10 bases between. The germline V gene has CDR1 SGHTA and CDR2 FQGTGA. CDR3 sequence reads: CASRRAPEKLFF. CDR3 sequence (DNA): TGTGCCAGCAGACGTGCCCCAGAAAAACTGTTTTTT.

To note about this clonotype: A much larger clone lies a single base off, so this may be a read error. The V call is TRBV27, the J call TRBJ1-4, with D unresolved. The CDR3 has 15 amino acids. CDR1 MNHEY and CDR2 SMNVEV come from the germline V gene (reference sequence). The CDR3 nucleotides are TGTGCCAGCAGTGCGAACTTCGGTCGTAATGAAGAACTGTTTTTT. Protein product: CASSANFGRNEELFF.

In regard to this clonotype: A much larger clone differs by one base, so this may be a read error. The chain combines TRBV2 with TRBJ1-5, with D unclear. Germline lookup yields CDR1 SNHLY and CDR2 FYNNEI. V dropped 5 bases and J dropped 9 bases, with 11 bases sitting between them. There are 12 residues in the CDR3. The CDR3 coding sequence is TGTGCCAGCAGTTTATCTCGTCGGCCCCAGCATTTT. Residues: CASSLSRRPQHF.

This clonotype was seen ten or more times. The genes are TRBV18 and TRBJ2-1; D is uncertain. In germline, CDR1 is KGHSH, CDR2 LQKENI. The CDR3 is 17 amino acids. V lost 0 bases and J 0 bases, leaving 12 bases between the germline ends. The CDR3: CASSPPLRRSSYNEQFF. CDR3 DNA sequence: TGTGCCAGCTCACCACCGCTCCGCCGCAGCTCCTACAATGAGCAGTTCTTC.

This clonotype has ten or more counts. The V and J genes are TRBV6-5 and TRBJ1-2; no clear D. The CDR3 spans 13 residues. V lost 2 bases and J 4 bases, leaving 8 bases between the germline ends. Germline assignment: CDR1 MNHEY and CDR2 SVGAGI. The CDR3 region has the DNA TGTGCCAGCAGTTACGAGGGAACCTATGGCTACACCTTC. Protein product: CASSYEGTYGYTF.

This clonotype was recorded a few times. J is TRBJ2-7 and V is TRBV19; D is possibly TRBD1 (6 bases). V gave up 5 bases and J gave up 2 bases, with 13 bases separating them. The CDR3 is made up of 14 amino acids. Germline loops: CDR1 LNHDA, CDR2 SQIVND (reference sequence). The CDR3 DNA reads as TGTGCCAGTAGTTCACAGGGACCTACCTACGAGCAGTACTTC. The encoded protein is CASSSQGPTYEQYF.

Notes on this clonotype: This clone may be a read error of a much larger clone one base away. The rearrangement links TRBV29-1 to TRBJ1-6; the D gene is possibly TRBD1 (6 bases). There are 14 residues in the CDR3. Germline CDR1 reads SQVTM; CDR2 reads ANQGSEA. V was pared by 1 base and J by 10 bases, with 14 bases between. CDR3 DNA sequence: TGCAGCGTTGAAGTCGGGGGGCGCGGGTCACCCCTCCACTTT. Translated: CSVEVGGRGSPLHF. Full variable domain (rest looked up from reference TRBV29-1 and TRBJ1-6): SAVISQKPSRDICQRGTSLTIQCQVDSQVTMMFWYRQQPGQSLTLIATANQGSEATYESGFVIDKFPISRPNLTFSTLTVSNMSPEDSSIYLCSVEVGGRGSPLHFGNGTRLTVT.